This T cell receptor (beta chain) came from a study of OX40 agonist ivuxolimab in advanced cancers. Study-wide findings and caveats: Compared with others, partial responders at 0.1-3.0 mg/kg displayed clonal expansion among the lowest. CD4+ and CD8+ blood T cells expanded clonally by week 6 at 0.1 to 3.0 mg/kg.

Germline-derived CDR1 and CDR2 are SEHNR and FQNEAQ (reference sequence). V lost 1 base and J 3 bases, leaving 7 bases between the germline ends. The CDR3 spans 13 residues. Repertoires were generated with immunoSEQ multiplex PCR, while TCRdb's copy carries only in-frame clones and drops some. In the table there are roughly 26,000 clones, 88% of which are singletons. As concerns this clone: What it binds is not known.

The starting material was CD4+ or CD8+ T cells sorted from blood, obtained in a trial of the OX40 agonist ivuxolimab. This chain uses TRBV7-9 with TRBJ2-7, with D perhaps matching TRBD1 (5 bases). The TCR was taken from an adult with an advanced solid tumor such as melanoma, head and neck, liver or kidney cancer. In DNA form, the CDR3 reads TGTGCCAGCAGCTTAGGTACAGGCTACGAGCAGTACTTC. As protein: CASSLGTGYEQYF. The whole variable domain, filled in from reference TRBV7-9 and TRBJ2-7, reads DTGVSQNPRHKITKRGQNVTFRCDPISEHNRLYWYRQTLGQGPEFLTYFQNEAQLEKSRLLSDRFSAERPKGSFSTLEIQRTEQGDSAMYLCASSLGTGYEQYFGPGTRLTVT.